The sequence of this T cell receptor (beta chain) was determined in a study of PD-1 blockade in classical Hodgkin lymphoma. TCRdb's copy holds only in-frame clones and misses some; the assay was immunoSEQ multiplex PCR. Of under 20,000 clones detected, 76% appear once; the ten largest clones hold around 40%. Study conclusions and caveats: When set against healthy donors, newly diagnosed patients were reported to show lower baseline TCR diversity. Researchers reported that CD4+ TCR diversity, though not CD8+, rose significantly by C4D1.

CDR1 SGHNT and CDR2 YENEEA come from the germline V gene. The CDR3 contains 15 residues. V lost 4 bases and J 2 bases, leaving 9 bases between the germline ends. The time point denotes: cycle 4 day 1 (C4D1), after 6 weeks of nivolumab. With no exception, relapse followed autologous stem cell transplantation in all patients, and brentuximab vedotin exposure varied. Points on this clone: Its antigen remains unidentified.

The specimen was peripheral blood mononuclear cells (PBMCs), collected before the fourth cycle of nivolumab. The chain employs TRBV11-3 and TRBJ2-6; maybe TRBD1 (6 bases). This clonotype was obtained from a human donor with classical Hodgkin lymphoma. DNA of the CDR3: TGTGCCAGCAGCTCCAGGGGACCTGGGGCCAACGTCCTGACTTTC. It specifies CASSSRGPGANVLTF.